Below are 30 T cell receptor beta chains sequenced from a single sample in a study of T cell changes during pregnancy in multiple sclerosis. Data came from immunoSEQ multiplex PCR; TCRdb stores just in-frame clones and leaves some out. Of tens of thousands of clones in the sample, about 90% are singletons; the top ten hold 2.5% to 3.5%. Here the sequenced sample was peripheral blood, taken in the second trimester of pregnancy. These receptors all come from a female donor in good health, enrolled as a control in a pregnancy study.

The rearrangement joins TRBV29-1 to TRBJ1-5; perhaps TRBD1 as D (6 bases). Trimming cost V 7 bases and J 5 bases, with 12 bases left between them. Germline CDR1 is SQVTM and CDR2 is ANQGSEA. The CDR3 totals 12 residues. The DNA for the CDR3 is TGCAGCGCTAGGACAGCAGATCAGCCCCAGCATTTT. It specifies CSARTADQPQHF.

The chain employs TRBV7-8 and TRBJ2-3, with 8 positions matching TRBD2. This CDR3 is built from 13 residues. V lost 5 bases to trimming and J lost 8 bases; unmatched junction nucleotides: 6. Germline V gene lookup returns CDR1 SGHVS and CDR2 FQNEAQ. The CDR3 nucleotides read TGTGCCAGCAGCCAAGACGGGGGGGTTACGCAGTATTTT. Translating it yields CASSQDGGVTQYF.

This rearrangement joins TRBV7-6 to TRBJ2-1; D not resolved. This CDR3 is built from 13 residues. Germline V gene data show CDR1 as SGHVS and CDR2 as FNYEAQ. The ends were cut back, 2 bases at V and 9 bases at J, with 11 bases in the middle. The CDR3 DNA is TGTGCCAGCAGCTTATGGTTATCGGGTGAGCAGTTCTTC. Translation: CASSLWLSGEQFF.

This clone has just one count. J is TRBJ1-1 and V is TRBV5-4, with D possibly being TRBD1 (5 bases). The germline gives CDR1 SGHNT, CDR2 YYREEE (reference sequence). This CDR3 is built from 14 residues. The germline V and J ends were trimmed by 1 base and 3 bases, with 10 bases remaining between them. Written as DNA, the CDR3 is TGTGCCAGCAGCTTGATAGGGGTGGACACTGAAGCTTTCTTT. It codes for CASSLIGVDTEAFF.

This chain joins TRBV19 and TRBJ1-2, with 8 bases matching TRBD1. V was pared by 7 bases and J by 5 bases, with 9 bases of the junction left unmatched. The CDR3 has 14 residues. Germline-derived CDR1 and CDR2 are LNHDA and SQIVND (reference sequence). CDR3 nucleotide sequence: TGTGCCAGTACCCCCGGACAGGGACGGTATGGCTACACCTTC. Its protein is CASTPGQGRYGYTF.

The genes are TRBV7-3 and TRBJ2-1; D is unclear. The CDR3 runs 12 residues. Germline values: CDR1 SGHTA, CDR2 FQGTGA. Trimming cost V 2 bases and J 5 bases, with 4 bases left between them. CDR3 loop: CASSLSHNEQFF. DNA for the CDR3: TGTGCCAGCAGCTTATCTCACAATGAGCAGTTCTTC.

The rearrangement links TRBV27 to TRBJ1-4, with TRBD1 matching over 9 bases. This CDR3 region has 16 residues. CDR1 and CDR2 from the germline V gene are MNHEY and SMNVEV (reference sequence). After removal of 3 bases from V and 8 bases from J, the junction contained 10 bases not matched to a gene. The CDR3 loop reads CASSFGLGQGREKLFF. In nucleotides, the CDR3 is TGTGCCAGCAGTTTTGGCCTGGGACAGGGACGGGAAAAACTGTTTTTT.

This rearrangement joins TRBV30 to TRBJ2-3; D uncertain. CDR3 length: 11 residues. V was trimmed by 2 bases and J by 3 bases, leaving 3 bases between them. Germline V lookup: CDR1 GTSNPN, CDR2 SVGIG (reference sequence). DNA of the CDR3: TGTGCCTGGAGTATAACAGATACGCAGTATTTT. It encodes CAWSITDTQYF.

V is TRBV9 and J is TRBJ2-5; D perhaps matches TRBD1 (6 bases). Per germline, CDR1 SGDLS and CDR2 YYNGEE. CDR3 length equals 15 residues. V was clipped by 3 bases and J by 2 bases, with 14 bases between them. CDR3 loop: CASSGKGGIQETQYF. The CDR3 DNA sequence: TGTGCCAGCAGCGGGAAAGGGGGAATTCAAGAGACCCAGTACTTC.

The chain has TRBV6-6 and TRBJ2-5; possible D gene TRBD2, 7 bases. Trimming left V 6 bases short and J 6 bases short, with 17 bases between. The CDR3 consists of 14 residues. Germline V gives CDR1 MNHNY, CDR2 SVGAGI (reference sequence). The chain's CDR3 is CASSTDGGRKTQYF. The CDR3 DNA follows: TGTGCCAGCAGCACGGACGGGGGGCGGAAGACCCAGTACTTC.

The rearrangement links TRBV12-5 to TRBJ2-2; D gene unclear. This CDR3 region has 13 residues. Trimming stripped 3 bases from V and 5 bases from J, with 7 bases between. CDR1 LGHNT and CDR2 FRNRAP come from the germline V gene. The CDR3 is CASGFSETGELFF. CDR3 in DNA: TGTGCTAGTGGTTTTAGTGAAACCGGGGAGCTGTTTTTT.

The chain links TRBV4-2 to TRBJ2-2, with 9 bases aligning to TRBD2. The CDR3 runs 16 residues. The junction had 4 bases not matched to a gene; V was cut back by 4 bases and J by 1 base. Germline CDR1 and CDR2: LGHNA and YNFKEQ. For the CDR3, the DNA is TGTGCCAGCAGCCGTGAGACTAGCGGGAACACCGGGGAGCTGTTTTTT. Translated: CASSRETSGNTGELFF.

This clone was seen a single time. V is TRBV30 and J is TRBJ1-5; maybe TRBD1 (6 bases). This CDR3 has 13 amino acids. Between the trimmed V and J ends, which lost 0 bases and 7 bases, there was a span of 10 bases. Germline values: CDR1 GTSNPN, CDR2 SVGIG (reference sequence). CDR3 sequence: CAWSVADRQPQHF. DNA of the CDR3: TGTGCCTGGAGTGTGGCCGACAGGCAGCCCCAGCATTTT.

The chain has TRBV5-5 and TRBJ2-7, with TRBD2 matching over 7 bases. J was trimmed by 3 bases and V by 1 base; bases with no gene match: 4. Germline CDR1 is SGHKS and CDR2 is YYEKEE (reference sequence). The CDR3 covers 14 residues. The CDR3: CASSLTSVRYEQYF. CDR3 bases: TGTGCCAGCAGCTTGACTAGCGTCCGCTACGAGCAGTACTTC.

This chain connects TRBV14 to TRBJ2-7, with TRBD1 matching 8 bases. Germline values: CDR1 SGHDN, CDR2 FVKESK. V gave up 4 bases and J gave up 5 bases; unmatched junction bases: 7. The CDR3 is 14 residues long. CDR3 bases: TGTGCCAGCAGCCGGCCGGGACAGGTCAACGAGCAGTACTTC. Protein sequence: CASSRPGQVNEQYF.

The chain links TRBV15 to TRBJ1-1, with D unclear. Germline V gives CDR1 LNHNV, CDR2 YYDKDF (reference sequence). There are 13 residues in the CDR3. Trimming pared 3 bases from V and 0 bases from J, leaving 5 bases between. The chain's CDR3 is CATSRQVNTEAFF. The CDR3 coding sequence is TGTGCCACCAGCAGGCAGGTGAACACTGAAGCTTTCTTT.

The rearrangement joins TRBV28 to TRBJ2-5, with no clear D. Trimming took off 2 bases at V and 3 bases at J, with 7 bases between the two ends. Germline CDR1 is MDHEN and CDR2 is SYDVKM. CDR3 length equals 13 residues. CDR3 coding DNA: TGTGCCAGCAGTTTAACCAGCGAAGAGACCCAGTACTTC. As protein: CASSLTSEETQYF.

V and J are TRBV10-2 and TRBJ2-7, with 12 bases aligning to TRBD1. CDR3 length: 15 residues. The V gene's germline CDR1 is WSHSY and CDR2 SAAADI. V gave up 6 bases and J gave up 7 bases; unmatched junction bases: 10. The CDR3 DNA reads TGCGCCAGCAGGAAAACGGGACAGGGGGCACAGGAGCAGTACTTC. This sequence encodes CASRKTGQGAQEQYF.

The genes are TRBV7-9 and TRBJ1-4, with D maybe TRBD1 (5 bases). The V gene's germline CDR1 is SEHNR and CDR2 FQNEAQ (reference sequence). The V end lost 5 bases, the J end lost 4 bases, and 17 bases lay between the germline ends. The CDR3 covers 16 residues. In DNA form, the CDR3 reads TGTGCCAGCAGCGATAGCCCAGGGATTCTTAATGAAAAACTGTTTTTT. Protein sequence: CASSDSPGILNEKLFF.

Of note for this clone: This likely comes from a read error, as the CDR3 has no conserved phenylalanine or tryptophan at its end. Because the CDR3's place on the DNA is in doubt, the DNA is left out and the CDR3 is given as listed by TCRdb. V gene TRBV9 combines with J gene TRBJ2-7; TRBD2, the table's D call, was not compared with the DNA. Ends included, the CDR3 has 10 residues. CDR1 and CDR2 (germline): SGDLS, YYNGEE. The CDR3 region is CASSPRGPQN.

The chain links TRBV11-2 to TRBJ1-1; D is ambiguous. Germline values: CDR1 SGHAT, CDR2 FQNNGV. The CDR3 totals 13 residues. Deletions cut 3 bases from V and 6 bases from J, with 11 bases between. The CDR3 sequence is CASSFTHGPEAFF. CDR3 coding DNA: TGTGCCAGCAGCTTCACACATGGCCCTGAAGCTTTCTTT.

The genes are TRBV15 and TRBJ2-7; TRBD1 aligns across 9 bases. Trimming cost V 5 bases and J 2 bases; bases outside gene matches: 1. The CDR3 consists of 13 residues. Germline CDR1 LNHNV, CDR2 YYDKDF (reference sequence). The CDR3 region is CATSWDRAYEQYF. CDR3 nucleotides: TGTGCCACCAGCTGGGACAGGGCCTACGAGCAGTACTTC.

This clone was seen just once. This chain uses TRBV2 with TRBJ1-4; D might be TRBD1 (5 bases). Germline values: CDR1 SNHLY, CDR2 FYNNEI. The CDR3 has 15 amino acids. V was cut by 8 bases and J by 8 bases, with 21 bases left in between. The DNA of the CDR3 is TGTGCCAGCGTACGAAGGGGCGGGAAAGGAGAAAAACTGTTTTTT. Translating gives CASVRRGGKGEKLFF.

This sequence joins TRBV5-4 and TRBJ2-3; 9 nucleotides line up with TRBD2. The CDR3 covers 16 residues. Unmatched junction bases numbered 12, after V lost 4 bases and J lost 6 bases. Germline CDR1 is SGHNT and CDR2 is YYREEE (reference sequence). As DNA, the CDR3 is TGTGCCAGCAGCCGAGGGACTAGCTCCCCCCTCGATACGCAGTATTTT. It translates to CASSRGTSSPLDTQYF.

The chain carries TRBV30 and TRBJ2-3; TRBD1 might be the D (5 bases). This CDR3 has 15 residues. The V gene lost 3 bases and the J gene lost 0 bases, with 13 bases spanning the gap. Germline CDR1 is GTSNPN and CDR2 is SVGIG (reference sequence). Written as DNA, the CDR3 is TGTGCCTGGAGCGCCAGACGGACAAGCACAGATACGCAGTATTTT. This encodes CAWSARRTSTDTQYF. The entire variable domain, with the rest obtained from reference TRBV30 and TRBJ2-3, is as follows: SQTIHQWPATLVQPVGSPLSLECTVEGTSNPNLYWYRQAAGRGLQLLFYSVGIGQISSEVPQNLSASRPQDRQFILSSKKLLLSDSGFYLCAWSARRTSTDTQYFGPGTRLTVL.

V is TRBV2 and J is TRBJ2-5; no clear D. The V gene's germline CDR1 is SNHLY and CDR2 FYNNEI. CDR3 length: 12 residues. Trimming took 5 bases from V and 7 from J, leaving 11 bases between them. The CDR3 nucleotides are TGTGCCAGCAGTTATACTACGGGGACCCAGTACTTC. Translated, it gives CASSYTTGTQYF. Combining the CDR3 with reference TRBV2 and TRBJ2-5 gives the whole variable domain EPEVTQTPSHQVTQMGQEVILRCVPISNHLYFYWYRQILGQKVEFLVSFYNNEISEKSEIFDDQFSVERPDGSNFTLKIRSTKLEDSAMYFCASSYTTGTQYFGPGTRLLVL.

CDR3 region: CASSRLGPSSGRGHEQYF. In DNA form, the CDR3 reads TGCGCCAGCAGCCGACTGGGCCCCTCTAGCGGGAGAGGTCACGAGCAGTACTTC. The chain joins TRBV4-3 to TRBJ2-7; 10 nucleotides match TRBD2. The CDR3 has 18 residues. CDR1 and CDR2 from the germline V gene are LGHNA and YSLEER. V dropped 4 bases and J dropped 5; count of bases not matched to a gene: 17.

The chain recombines TRBV9 with TRBJ1-1; D ambiguous. The CDR3 is made up of 12 amino acids. CDR1 SGDLS and CDR2 YYNGEE come from the germline V gene. V was clipped by 4 bases and J by 5 bases, with 9 bases between them. The CDR3 reads CASSRGETEAFF. The CDR3 nucleotides are TGTGCCAGCAGCCGGGGTGAGACTGAAGCTTTCTTT. Full variable domain (outside the CDR3, taken from reference TRBV9 and TRBJ1-1): DSGVTQTPKHLITATGQRVTLRCSPRSGDLSVYWYQQSLDQGLQFLIQYYNGEERAKGNILERFSAQQFPDLHSELNLSSLELGDSALYFCASSRGETEAFFGQGTRLTVV.

This clone was counted a single time. J is TRBJ2-5 and V is TRBV9; D unclear. V was clipped by 0 bases and J by 1 base, with 7 bases between them. Germline CDR1 reads SGDLS; CDR2 reads YYNGEE. The CDR3 length is 14 residues. The CDR3 loop is CASSVAHSQETQYF. The DNA of the CDR3 is TGTGCCAGCAGCGTAGCTCACAGCCAAGAGACCCAGTACTTC.

V is TRBV5-4 and J is TRBJ2-1, with 10 bases fitting TRBD2. The length of the CDR3 is 15 residues. V shed 4 bases, J shed 6 bases, and the junction held 7 bases outside the gene matches. Per germline, CDR1 SGHNT and CDR2 YYREEE (reference sequence). CDR3 coding DNA: TGTGCCAGCAGCCCCGGGACTAGCGCCGTCAATGAGCAGTTCTTC. Protein: CASSPGTSAVNEQFF.